These 23 T cell receptor beta chains share one sample of origin, sequenced in a study of T-cell memory formation after mild COVID-19. TCRdb fed the 5' RACE reads into MiXCR, producing one record per CDR3 protein. The data contain around 320,000 distinct CDR3 sequences, 13% to 15% of them singletons. Sequencing used PBMCs or a T cell subset sorted from them (not recorded which). Source of these receptors: a man between 18 and 29 years old who had mild COVID-19 (a few samples of this study predate the infection). Cell type and time point are not known.

The gene calls are TRBV6-2 or TRBV6-3 and TRBJ1-2; TRBD1 might be the D (5 bases). This CDR3 contains 13 residues. CDR1 is MNHEY and CDR2 is SVGEGT in the germline V gene. The V gene lost 4 bases and the J gene lost 7 bases, with 13 bases spanning the gap. The CDR3 DNA reads TGTGCCAGCAGTTGGGACCCAATGCGTGGCTACACCTTC. Residues: CASSWDPMRGYTF.

The chain joins TRBV10-3 to TRBJ2-2; weak D call: TRBD2 (6 bases). Germline V lookup: CDR1 ENHRY, CDR2 SYGVKD. V lost 8 bases, J lost 4 bases, and 17 bases lay in between. The CDR3 has 15 residues. This chain's CDR3 is CAIRRLSGSTGELFF. The CDR3 DNA is TGTGCCATCCGACGGTTGAGCGGGTCCACCGGGGAGCTGTTTTTT.

The genes are TRBV11-2 and TRBJ2-7; 11 bases line up with TRBD2. Germline loops: CDR1 SGHAT, CDR2 FQNNGV. The CDR3 runs to 16 residues. The J segment lost 1 base and the V segment lost 5 bases, leaving 7 bases of the junction unmatched. CDR3 sequence reads: CASSPQLAGVSYEQYV. The CDR3 DNA reads as TGTGCCAGCAGCCCTCAACTAGCGGGGGTATCCTACGAGCAGTACGTC.

This rearrangement joins TRBV4-3 to TRBJ2-7; 8 bases line up with TRBD1. Trimming took 4 bases from V and 2 from J; bases not matched to a gene: 10. This CDR3 has 16 residues. CDR1 is LGHNA, CDR2 YSLEER, per germline. CDR3 loop: CASSLRQGRIPYEQYV. CDR3 coding DNA: TGCGCCAGCAGCCTCCGACAGGGGAGAATCCCCTACGAGCAGTACGTC.

This clonotype was observed a handful of times. The J gene is TRBJ2-3, the V gene TRBV7-2, with D perhaps matching TRBD2 (6 bases). This CDR3 region has 15 residues. The germline gives CDR1 SGHTA, CDR2 FQGNSA. The V end lost 5 bases, the J end lost 2 bases, and 14 bases lay between the germline ends. CDR3 in amino acids: CASSILAVPTDTQYF. Written as DNA, the CDR3 is TGTGCCAGCAGCATTTTAGCGGTACCCACAGATACGCAGTATTTT.

V and J are TRBV20-1 and TRBJ1-5; TRBD1 might be the D (6 bases). CDR1 is DFQATT, CDR2 SNEGSKA, per germline (reference sequence). This CDR3 spans 15 amino acids. Trimming left V 0 bases short and J 5 bases short, with 14 bases between. The CDR3 coding sequence is TGCAGTGCTAGAGATAGGTTGGGGGGCGATCAGCCCCAGCATTTT. Protein sequence: CSARDRLGGDQPQHF.

V and J are TRBV6-5 and TRBJ2-7; TRBD2 might be the D (6 bases). Trimming stripped 5 bases from V and 7 bases from J, with 15 bases between. Per germline, CDR1 MNHEY and CDR2 SVGAGI. The CDR3 is made up of 13 amino acids. This CDR3 is CASSTQGGAEQYV. CDR3 coding DNA: TGTGCCAGCAGTACCCAGGGAGGTGCGGAGCAGTACGTC.

The chain employs TRBV6-2 or TRBV6-3 and TRBJ2-1; D unresolved. V was shortened by 5 bases and J by 12 bases, with 20 bases between the two germline ends. The germline V gene has CDR1 MNHEY and CDR2 SVGEGT. The CDR3 is made up of 14 amino acids. CDR3 coding DNA: TGTGCCAGCAGTCTTCGTTCCTTCGACCGCCGGCAGTTCTTC. Translation: CASSLRSFDRRQFF.

This clonotype was counted at least ten times. This chain uses TRBV5-5 with TRBJ2-5; D perhaps matches TRBD1 (6 bases). V was trimmed by 3 bases and J by 5 bases, leaving 14 bases between them. The CDR3 totals 14 residues. The germline V gene encodes CDR1 SGHKS and CDR2 YYEKEE (reference sequence). CDR3 amino acids: CASSWEGGRETQYF. CDR3 in DNA: TGTGCCAGCAGCTGGGAAGGGGGTCGGGAGACCCAGTACTTC. The full variable domain, its missing parts supplied by reference TRBV5-5 and TRBJ2-5, is DAGVTQSPTHLIKTRGQQVTLRCSPISGHKSVSWYQQVLGQGPQFIFQYYEKEERGRGNFPDRFSARQFPNYSSELNVNALLLGDSALYLCASSWEGGRETQYFGPGTRLLVL.

This clonotype has more than one count but fewer than ten. The chain links TRBV10-3 to TRBJ1-2; 12 bases line up with TRBD1. The V gene's germline CDR1 is ENHRY and CDR2 SYGVKD. Trimming at V came to 6 bases and at J to 2 bases, leaving 13 bases not matched to a gene. This CDR3 is built from 18 residues. CDR3 DNA: TGTGCCATCAGCGTAAGGGACAGGGGGCTTGCGGGAAACTATGGCTACACCTTC. This translates into CAISVRDRGLAGNYGYTF.

This clonotype was seen only a few times. J is TRBJ2-7 and V is TRBV7-9, with 9 bases lining up with TRBD1. The V and J ends lost 5 bases and 9 bases, in that order; junction bases with no gene match: 8. The length of the CDR3 is 13 residues. In germline, CDR1 is SEHNR, CDR2 FQNEAQ (reference sequence). CDR3 sequence reads: CASSLGTGRVQYV. The CDR3 nucleotides are TGTGCCAGCAGCCTAGGGACAGGGAGAGTGCAGTACGTC.

In this sample, this clonotype turned up a few times. This chain joins TRBV7-6 and TRBJ1-1, with 9 bases lining up with TRBD1. Trimming cost V 5 bases and J 3 bases; bases outside gene matches: 7. This CDR3 region has 15 residues. Germline CDR1 SGHVS, CDR2 FNYEAQ. This CDR3 reads CASSRLTGGYTEAFF. The CDR3 DNA reads as TGTGCCAGCAGCCGGCTGACAGGGGGTTACACTGAAGCTTTCTTT.

The V and J genes are TRBV4-3 and TRBJ1-2; D remains ambiguous. Germline loops: CDR1 LGHNA, CDR2 YSLEER. V was trimmed by 3 bases and J by 2 bases, leaving 13 bases between them. The CDR3 is 15 amino acids. For the CDR3, the DNA is TGCGCCAGCAGCCATACCGGGGAAGTCAACTATGGCTACACCTTC. Translating gives CASSHTGEVNYGYTF.

This clonotype has just a few counts. The rearrangement uses TRBV7-2 and TRBJ2-3, with 7 bases fitting TRBD2. In germline, CDR1 is SGHTA, CDR2 FQGNSA. The CDR3 contains 16 residues. Losses at the gene ends were 4 bases for V and 2 bases for J; bases not matched to a gene: 9. For the CDR3, the DNA is TGTGCCAGCAGCTCGGAGCGGGGCCACTTCACAGATACGCAGTATTTT. Translated: CASSSERGHFTDTQYF.

The J gene is TRBJ1-2, the V gene TRBV6-5, with D uncertain. Per the germline V gene, CDR1 is MNHEY and CDR2 is SVGAGI. This CDR3 contains 15 residues. Trimming shortened V by 2 bases and J by 1 base, and 11 bases separated the two germline ends. This chain's CDR3 is CASSYGPRDNYGYTF. The DNA of the CDR3 is TGTGCCAGCAGTTACGGACCAAGGGATAACTATGGCTACACCTTC.

V is TRBV7-9 and J is TRBJ2-5; the match to TRBD1 covers 7 bases. CDR1 is SEHNR and CDR2 is FQNEAQ in the germline V gene (reference sequence). CDR3 length: 17 amino acids. V was pared by 5 bases and J by 0 bases, with 12 bases of the junction left unmatched. The DNA of the CDR3 is TGTGCCAGCAGCGCCAAGCCGGGACAGAGGTACCAAGAGACCCAGTACTTC. Protein sequence: CASSAKPGQRYQETQYF.

This clonotype has a count of ten or more. The chain is built from TRBV5-1 and TRBJ1-6, with D possibly matching TRBD1 (5 bases). Germline values: CDR1 SGHRS, CDR2 YFSETQ. The germline V and J ends were trimmed by 2 bases and 5 bases, with 11 bases remaining between them. The CDR3 totals 15 residues. The CDR3 region is CASSFGAADNSPLHF. CDR3 coding DNA: TGCGCCAGCAGCTTCGGGGCGGCCGATAATTCACCCCTCCACTTT.

V and J are TRBV5-6 and TRBJ1-2; the match to TRBD1 covers 8 bases. V lost 0 bases to trimming and J lost 8 bases; unmatched junction nucleotides: 6. Germline V gives CDR1 SGHDT, CDR2 YYEEEE. The CDR3 is 14 amino acids. The CDR3 here is CASSLGDRSRGYTF. The CDR3 DNA sequence: TGTGCCAGCAGCTTGGGGGACAGGTCGCGCGGCTACACCTTC.

This clonotype was seen a handful of times. The chain uses TRBV12-3 or TRBV12-4 and TRBJ1-1, with no clear D. The CDR3 is 13 amino acids. V was cut by 6 bases and J by 4 bases, with 12 bases left in between. The CDR3 DNA reads TGTGCCAGCAGCAACCTAGTTGTCACTGAAGCTTTCTTT. As protein: CASSNLVVTEAFF.

This clonotype turned up a few times. V and J are TRBV6-5 and TRBJ1-1, with D possibly matching TRBD1 (5 bases). Germline V gene sequence: CDR1 MNHEY, CDR2 SVGAGI. The V gene lost 4 bases and the J gene lost 1 base, with 13 bases spanning the gap. The CDR3 covers 15 residues. CDR3 in amino acids: CASSFDSRGNTEAFF. The CDR3 DNA reads TGTGCCAGCAGTTTCGACAGCAGAGGGAACACTGAAGCTTTCTTT.

This clonotype was found a few times. Here the CDR3 reads CASSLSASGGPSTDTQYF. The CDR3 DNA reads TGTGCCAGCAGCTTGTCGGCTAGCGGGGGACCTAGCACAGATACGCAGTATTTT. This chain connects TRBV7-9 to TRBJ2-3, with 10 bases identical to TRBD2. J gave up 0 bases and V 3 bases, and 9 bases lay outside the gene matches. CDR1 and CDR2 from the germline V gene are SEHNR and FQNEAQ (reference sequence). The CDR3 consists of 18 residues. Full variable domain (missing parts from reference TRBV7-9 and TRBJ2-3): DTGVSQNPRHKITKRGQNVTFRCDPISEHNRLYWYRQTLGQGPEFLTYFQNEAQLEKSRLLSDRFSAERPKGSFSTLEIQRTEQGDSAMYLCASSLSASGGPSTDTQYFGPGTRLTVL.

This clonotype has a handful of counts. The chain has TRBV28 and TRBJ2-1; D may be TRBD1 or TRBD2 (7 bases each). V lost 7 bases to trimming and J lost 4 bases, with 14 bases between them. CDR3 length equals 14 residues. Per germline, CDR1 MDHEN and CDR2 SYDVKM. CDR3 protein: CASIARGGYNEQFF. The CDR3 DNA sequence: TGTGCCAGCATTGCCAGGGGGGGTTACAATGAGCAGTTCTTC.

This clonotype has a handful of counts. J is TRBJ2-5 and V is TRBV27; tentative D call: TRBD1 (5 bases). Trimming pared 2 bases from V and 5 bases from J, leaving 15 bases between. This CDR3 region has 15 residues. Germline V gives CDR1 MNHEY, CDR2 SMNVEV (reference sequence). The CDR3 reads CASSLRQGPLETQYF. The CDR3 DNA follows: TGTGCCAGCAGTTTAAGGCAGGGCCCTCTGGAGACCCAGTACTTC.